This TCR beta chain was found in a study of vaccination and CD4 T cells after COVID-19. Turning to the study itself: Spike peptides, overlapping and drawn from SARS-CoV-2, HCoV-NL63, HCoV-OC43 and HCoV-229E, were used to stimulate cells.

Cultured CD4+ T cell DNA underwent sequencing with the Oncomine TCR Beta short-read assay. In this case, cultured CD4+ T cells provided the extracted genomic DNA. MiXCR, run by TCRdb on the PCR reads, gives a single entry per CDR3 protein. The sample holds 15,000 to 20,000 distinct CDR3 sequences, 45% to 50% seen once. Trimming shortened V by 4 bases and J by 1 base, and 14 bases separated the two germline ends. CDR1 SGHNT and CDR2 YYREEE come from the germline V gene (reference sequence). The CDR3 runs 16 residues. Documented treatment: roughly 10-day PBMC culture with coronavirus spike peptide pools or control peptides (ViraFEST assay). Once peptide pools had expanded antigen-specific T cells, ViraFEST sequenced TCRs. After culture for approximately 10 days, isolation of CD4+ T cells was performed by negative selection. In the case of this clonotype: Its specificity is unknown.

This receptor was taken from a human donor who had recovered from COVID-19. Specimen: CD4+ T cells from blood, cultured in vitro. This sequence joins TRBV5-4 and TRBJ2-2; maybe TRBD1 (5 bases). This CDR3 reads CASSTQGSGNTGELFF. The CDR3, as DNA: TGTGCCAGCAGCACCCAGGGTTCGGGGAACACCGGGGAGCTGTTTTTT.